Below are 11 T cell receptor beta chains sequenced from a single sample in a study of blood T cell repertoires in COVID-19. Only in-frame clones appear in the TCRdb table, and some are missing; sequencing was by immunoSEQ multiplex PCR. In the table there are roughly 190,000 clones, nearly 90% of which are singletons. The sample was peripheral blood. Receptor source: a woman aged 40 to 50 who had recovered from COVID-19.

CDR3 in amino acids: CASGGNGEQYF. The CDR3 coding sequence is TGTGCCAGCGGAGGGAACGGCGAGCAGTACTTC. The chain combines TRBV2 with TRBJ2-7, with D tentatively TRBD2 (6 bases). Germline loops: CDR1 SNHLY, CDR2 FYNNEI. The CDR3 is 11 residues long. V lost 8 bases to trimming and J lost 6 bases, with 11 bases between them.

This chain connects TRBV7-2 to TRBJ2-2; no definite D call. Germline CDR1 and CDR2: SGHTA and FQGNSA. The length of the CDR3 is 13 residues. Between the trimmed V and J ends, which lost 5 bases and 3 bases, there was a span of 7 bases. CDR3 DNA sequence: TGTGCCAGCAGCCGACGGGACACCGGGGAGCTGTTTTTT. This encodes CASSRRDTGELFF.

The rearrangement uses TRBV28 and TRBJ1-6; a possible D gene is TRBD1 (6 bases). V gave up 6 bases and J gave up 7 bases, with 16 bases separating them. CDR1 is MDHEN, CDR2 SYDVKM, per germline. The CDR3 is 15 amino acids. CDR3 bases: TGTGCCAGCAGCACCTCCGGGACACGGAATTCACCCCTCCACTTT. Amino acid sequence: CASSTSGTRNSPLHF.

V usage is TRBV29-1 and J usage is TRBJ2-7; possible D gene TRBD1, 6 bases. V was cut by 6 bases and J by 6 bases, with 15 bases left in between. The CDR3 has 12 residues. Germline V gene sequence: CDR1 SQVTM, CDR2 ANQGSEA. This CDR3 reads CSVVTYRVEQYF. The CDR3 DNA reads as TGCAGCGTAGTTACATACAGGGTCGAGCAGTACTTC.

This clone came up once. V is TRBV5-4 and J is TRBJ2-3, with TRBD1 matching 7 bases. V trimming: 3 bases; J trimming: 4 bases; junction bases outside the gene matches: 2. CDR1 and CDR2 from the germline V gene are SGHNT and YYREEE (reference sequence). The CDR3 has 13 residues. The CDR3 nucleotides read TGTGCCAGCAGCTCTGGGACAGCAGATACGCAGTATTTT. It encodes CASSSGTADTQYF.

This chain joins TRBV5-1 and TRBJ1-1; no reliable D call. Germline V gene data show CDR1 as SGHRS and CDR2 as YFSETQ. This CDR3 spans 13 amino acids. V shed 0 bases and J shed 8 bases, with 11 bases lying between them. Here the CDR3 reads CASSLGRSGEAFF. The CDR3 DNA reads TGCGCCAGCAGCTTGGGGAGGTCGGGAGAAGCTTTCTTT.

The chain employs TRBV29-1 and TRBJ1-2, with 12 positions matching TRBD1. Germline loops: CDR1 SQVTM, CDR2 ANQGSEA. This CDR3 has 12 amino acids. The CDR3 is CRWDRGLCGYTF. The CDR3 nucleotides read TGCCGCTGGGACAGGGGGCTTTGTGGCTACACCTTC.

J is TRBJ1-4 and V is TRBV5-6; 8 bases match TRBD1. J was trimmed by 5 bases and V by 4 bases; bases with no gene match: 10. The CDR3 length is 16 residues. From germline, CDR1 is SGHDT and CDR2 YYEEEE. CDR3 loop: CASSHDRGPINEKLFF. In nucleotides, the CDR3 is TGTGCCAGCAGCCACGACAGGGGTCCAATCAATGAAAAACTGTTTTTT. Complete variable domain (other parts from reference TRBV5-6 and TRBJ1-4): DAGVTQSPTHLIKTRGQQVTLRCSPKSGHDTVSWYQQALGQGPQFIFQYYEEEERQRGNFPDRFSGHQFPNYSSELNVNALLLGDSALYLCASSHDRGPINEKLFFGSGTQLSVL.

This clone was seen more than once but under ten times. The chain joins TRBV15 to TRBJ1-2, with 10 bases aligning to TRBD1. Germline V lookup: CDR1 LNHNV, CDR2 YYDKDF (reference sequence). The CDR3 spans 15 residues. V shed 0 bases and J 6 bases; nucleotides not matched to a gene: 4. CDR3 residues: CATSREFDRGHGYTF. In nucleotides, the CDR3 is TGTGCCACCAGCAGAGAGTTTGACAGGGGGCATGGCTACACCTTC.

The V and J genes are TRBV18 and TRBJ1-1, with 8 bases identical to TRBD1. The length of the CDR3 is 15 residues. The germline gives CDR1 KGHSH, CDR2 LQKENI. V lost 3 bases and J lost 3; bases outside the gene matches: 6. The chain's CDR3 is CASSPSWDRYTEAFF. The CDR3 nucleotides are TGTGCCAGCTCACCGTCGTGGGACAGGTACACTGAAGCTTTCTTT. The full variable domain, completed using reference TRBV18 and TRBJ1-1, is NAGVMQNPRHLVRRRGQEARLRCSPMKGHSHVYWYRQLPEEGLKFMVYLQKENIIDESGMPKERFSAEFPKEGPSILRIQQVVRGDSAAYFCASSPSWDRYTEAFFGQGTRLTVV.

The rearrangement uses TRBV6-5 and TRBJ2-3; 8 nucleotides match TRBD2. The CDR3 loop spans 14 amino acids. The germline V gene encodes CDR1 MNHEY and CDR2 SVGAGI. V lost 5 bases to trimming and J lost 2 bases; unmatched junction nucleotides: 3. The chain's CDR3 is CASSSGGNTDTQYF. Here the CDR3 DNA reads TGTGCCAGCAGTAGCGGGGGCAACACAGATACGCAGTATTTT.